This T cell receptor (beta chain) was sequenced in a study of beta chain features in type 1 diabetes. The length of the CDR3 is 17 residues. V was pared by 3 bases and J by 1 base, with 22 bases between. The germline CDR1 and CDR2 sequences are GTSNPN and SVGIG (reference sequence). Sequencing targeted expressed TCRB transcripts, as all isolated RNA had been reverse transcribed. Method: immunoSEQ multiplex PCR; TCRdb's copy keeps in-frame clones and lacks some. The data hold hundreds of thousands of clones, with 68% observed a single time. In this sample, this clone turned up a few times. The receptor was isolated from a man aged 25-45 years in good health. The chain joins TRBV30 to TRBJ2-7; weak D call: TRBD2 (5 bases). The specimen sequenced was naive CD4+ T cells from blood. CDR3 sequence (DNA): TGTGCCTGGAGGTTAAGCGGACCTGAAGAATGGTCCTACGAGCAGTACTTC. Amino acids: CAWRLSGPEEWSYEQYF.